Following are 24 T cell receptor beta chains from one sample sequenced in a study of blood T cell repertoires in COVID-19. Sequencing used immunoSEQ multiplex PCR; TCRdb keeps in-frame clones, though not all of them. The sample lists about 290,000 clones; around nine tenths were seen once. The sample consisted of peripheral blood. The receptors come from a woman aged 25 to 45 with COVID-19, enrolled during active disease.

This chain uses TRBV4-1 with TRBJ2-7, with 8 bases fitting TRBD1. This CDR3 is 18 amino acids long. The V gene end was trimmed by 4 bases and the J gene end by 1 base; junction bases not matched to a gene: 15. The germline CDR1 and CDR2 sequences are MGHRA and YSYEKL. CDR3 in amino acids: CASSRSKPTGTGSYEQYF. The CDR3 DNA is TGCGCCAGCAGCCGATCTAAGCCCACCGGGACAGGATCCTACGAGCAGTACTTC.

The gene calls are TRBV5-1 and TRBJ1-4; tentatively, D is TRBD1 (5 bases). Germline V gene data show CDR1 as SGHRS and CDR2 as YFSETQ. The CDR3 length is 17 residues. V was cut by 2 bases and J by 2 bases, with 16 bases left in between. CDR3 sequence reads: CASSLRTPILTNEKLFF. The CDR3 DNA reads TGCGCCAGCAGCTTACGGACACCCATTCTGACTAATGAAAAACTGTTTTTT. Full variable domain (outside the CDR3, taken from reference TRBV5-1 and TRBJ1-4): KAGVTQTPRYLIKTRGQQVTLSCSPISGHRSVSWYQQTPGQGLQFLFEYFSETQRNKGNFPGRFSGRQFSNSRSEMNVSTLELGDSALYLCASSLRTPILTNEKLFFGSGTQLSVL.

The chain carries TRBV27 and TRBJ2-7, with 7 bases lining up with TRBD1. The CDR3 has 14 amino acids. Germline assignment: CDR1 MNHEY and CDR2 SMNVEV (reference sequence). V gave up 5 bases and J gave up 2 bases; unmatched junction bases: 6. The CDR3 nucleotides are TGTGCCAGCAGTCCACAGGGGATTCCCTACGAGCAGTACTTC. Translating gives CASSPQGIPYEQYF.

This clone was seen more than once but under ten times. The chain has TRBV7-9 and TRBJ2-7; D unclear. The germline gives CDR1 SEHNR, CDR2 FQNEAQ (reference sequence). The CDR3 consists of 12 residues. With 5 bases removed from V and 7 bases from J, the gap between germline ends came to 12 bases. CDR3 region: CASSHDWYEQYF. CDR3 nucleotides: TGTGCCAGCAGCCATGACTGGTATGAGCAGTACTTC.

The gene calls are TRBV6-5 and TRBJ2-1; no reliable D call. The ends were cut back, 10 bases at V and 0 bases at J, with 13 bases in the middle. Germline V gene sequence: CDR1 MNHEY, CDR2 SVGAGI. The CDR3 totals 14 residues. CDR3 DNA sequence: TGTGCCACCCTGCCACTAAGCTCCTACAATGAGCAGTTCTTC. Protein sequence: CATLPLSSYNEQFF.

The V and J genes are TRBV6-6 and TRBJ2-7, with D tentatively TRBD1 (6 bases). Germline lookup yields CDR1 MNHNY and CDR2 SVGAGI (reference sequence). Between the trimmed V and J ends, which lost 7 bases and 3 bases, there was a span of 10 bases. There are 12 residues in the CDR3. The CDR3 region has the DNA TGTGCCAGCACAGACAGGCTCTACGAGCAGTACTTC. This translates into CASTDRLYEQYF.

The chain links TRBV19 to TRBJ2-7, with 7 bases that match TRBD1. The CDR3 is 14 amino acids. The V and J ends lost 4 bases and 3 bases, in that order; junction bases with no gene match: 6. CDR1 and CDR2 from the germline V gene are LNHDA and SQIVND (reference sequence). Here the CDR3 DNA reads TGTGCCAGTAGTACGTCGACAGGGAACTACGAGCAGTACTTC. This encodes CASSTSTGNYEQYF. The complete variable domain, with remaining parts taken from reference TRBV19 and TRBJ2-7, reads DGGITQSPKYLFRKEGQNVTLSCEQNLNHDAMYWYRQDPGQGLRLIYYSQIVNDFQKGDIAEGYSVSREKKESFPLTVTSAQKNPTAFYLCASSTSTGNYEQYFGPGTRLTVT.

V gene TRBV7-2 combines with J gene TRBJ2-1; 13 nucleotides align to TRBD2. The CDR3 is 13 residues long. The germline gives CDR1 SGHTA, CDR2 FQGNSA. With 3 bases clipped from V and 10 bases from J, the junction kept 0 bases outside the gene matches. CDR3 DNA: TGTGCCAGCAGCTTGACTAGCGGGGGGGAGCAGTTCTTC. Translated: CASSLTSGGEQFF.

V is TRBV5-6 and J is TRBJ1-3; D call uncertain. This CDR3 is built from 14 residues. Trimming shortened V by 3 bases and J by 2 bases, and 9 bases separated the two germline ends. Germline V gene lookup returns CDR1 SGHDT and CDR2 YYEEEE. As DNA, the CDR3 is TGTGCCAGCAGCTCCCCGCGGGCTGGAAACACCATATATTTT. This gives the protein CASSSPRAGNTIYF.

The rearrangement uses TRBV2 and TRBJ2-1; D is undetermined. The V gene's germline CDR1 is SNHLY and CDR2 FYNNEI. The CDR3 length is 11 residues. V gave up 7 bases and J gave up 8 bases, with 9 bases separating them. The CDR3 DNA reads as TGTGCCAGCACAAACCGGGATGAGCAGTTCTTC. Its protein product is CASTNRDEQFF.

This rearrangement joins TRBV6-6 to TRBJ1-1; D not certain. This CDR3 has 12 amino acids. Trimming took off 3 bases at V and 6 bases at J, with 8 bases between the two ends. Germline values: CDR1 MNHNY, CDR2 SVGAGI (reference sequence). The CDR3 sequence: CASSYMFSEAFF. In DNA form, the CDR3 reads TGTGCCAGCAGTTATATGTTTTCTGAAGCTTTCTTT.

The sample holds one count of this clone. The chain carries TRBV6-5 and TRBJ1-6; D call uncertain. CDR3 size: 13 residues. Germline V gene data show CDR1 as MNHEY and CDR2 as SVGAGI. Trimming took off 6 bases at V and 9 bases at J, with 12 bases between the two ends. The DNA for the CDR3 is TGTGCCAGCAGCCCAACGCGCGGTTCACCCCTCCACTTT. It is translated as CASSPTRGSPLHF.

The chain carries TRBV15 and TRBJ1-3, with D possibly being TRBD1 (5 bases). The length of the CDR3 is 20 residues. V shed 0 bases and J shed 0 bases, with 21 bases lying between them. Germline-derived CDR1 and CDR2 are LNHNV and YYDKDF (reference sequence). In DNA form, the CDR3 reads TGTGCCACCAGCAGAGATAGCGGTCCCGGGGCTTCGTTCTCTGGAAACACCATATATTTT. Its protein is CATSRDSGPGASFSGNTIYF.

V and J are TRBV5-4 and TRBJ2-5; 7 bases are shared with TRBD1. Germline CDR1 is SGHNT and CDR2 is YYREEE (reference sequence). Trimming cost V 5 bases and J 5 bases; bases outside gene matches: 12. This CDR3 has 15 residues. The DNA of the CDR3 is TGTGCCAGCAGTCCCCAAGGGGGCAGATGGGAGACCCAGTACTTC. This translates into CASSPQGGRWETQYF.

This rearrangement joins TRBV21-1 to TRBJ1-4. TRBV21-1 is reported as a pseudogene. This CDR3 is 19 amino acids long. The DNA of the CDR3 is TGTGCCAGCAGCAAAGTTCGGGTCCTCCTGGTTGCAACTAATGAAAAACTGTTTTTT. Encoded protein: CASSKVRVLLVATNEKLFF.

The chain links TRBV10-1 to TRBJ1-1; D uncertain. Per germline, CDR1 WNHNN and CDR2 SYGVQD (reference sequence). V dropped 6 bases and J dropped 1 base, with 12 bases sitting between them. The CDR3 is 14 amino acids. The CDR3 region is CASREGSGNTEAFF. The DNA of the CDR3 is TGCGCCAGCAGAGAGGGCTCGGGGAACACTGAAGCTTTCTTT.

The chain carries TRBV5-1 and TRBJ1-1; D uncertain. CDR1 and CDR2 (germline): SGHRS, YFSETQ. With 2 bases removed from V and 5 bases from J, the gap between germline ends came to 10 bases. The CDR3 length is 13 residues. CDR3 coding DNA: TGCGCCAGCAGCTTAATGGTCGGGACTGAAGCTTTCTTT. Protein: CASSLMVGTEAFF.

The gene calls are TRBV21-1 and TRBJ1-1. TRBV21-1 is a known pseudogene. There are 16 residues in the CDR3. The CDR3 DNA reads TGTGCCAGCAGCCCTGAGGAGGGACTCATGAACACTGAAGCTTTCTTT. Its translation: CASSPEEGLMNTEAFF.

V and J are TRBV4-1 and TRBJ2-7, with D unresolved. The CDR3 has 13 residues. With 3 bases removed from V and 4 bases from J, the gap between germline ends came to 10 bases. Germline CDR1 MGHRA, CDR2 YSYEKL. The CDR3 spells CASSQGRQYEQYF. CDR3 in DNA: TGCGCCAGCAGCCAGGGCAGACAATACGAGCAGTACTTC.

The V call is TRBV28, the J call TRBJ1-1; no firm D call. Trimming shortened V by 8 bases and J by 10 bases, and 11 bases separated the two germline ends. This CDR3 is built from 10 residues. CDR1 and CDR2 (germline): MDHEN, SYDVKM. CDR3 DNA: TGTGCCAGCCCTCCCACGGGAGCTTTCTTT. Translation: CASPPTGAFF.

The count of this clone is one. This chain uses TRBV27 with TRBJ2-5, with TRBD2 matching over 11 bases. Germline CDR1 and CDR2: MNHEY and SMNVEV (reference sequence). V was pared by 2 bases and J by 5 bases, with 1 base of the junction left unmatched. The CDR3 consists of 14 residues. This CDR3 reads CASSLGTSGETQYF. CDR3 DNA: TGTGCCAGCAGTTTAGGGACTAGCGGTGAGACCCAGTACTTC.

The chain has TRBV29-1 and TRBJ1-2, with a possible D match to TRBD1 (5 bases). V lost 1 base and J lost 9, with 18 bases in between. CDR1 SQVTM and CDR2 ANQGSEA come from the germline V gene. CDR3 length: 14 amino acids. The CDR3 protein is CSVEGPGAGESYTF. DNA of the CDR3: TGCAGCGTTGAAGGCCCCGGGGCGGGGGAGAGCTACACCTTC. The full variable domain, rest sourced from reference TRBV29-1 and TRBJ1-2, is SAVISQKPSRDICQRGTSLTIQCQVDSQVTMMFWYRQQPGQSLTLIATANQGSEATYESGFVIDKFPISRPNLTFSTLTVSNMSPEDSSIYLCSVEGPGAGESYTFGSGTRLTVV.

This sequence joins TRBV7-9 and TRBJ1-5; 9 nucleotides agree with TRBD1. From germline, CDR1 is SEHNR and CDR2 FQNEAQ (reference sequence). Trimming at V came to 5 bases and at J to 3 bases, leaving 5 bases not matched to a gene. This CDR3 region has 15 residues. The CDR3 loop reads CASSDDRGVNQPQHF. In nucleotides, the CDR3 is TGTGCCAGCAGCGACGACAGGGGGGTCAATCAGCCCCAGCATTTT.

V and J are TRBV4-1 and TRBJ2-5, with 8 positions matching TRBD2. This CDR3 is built from 15 residues. V trimming: 2 bases; J trimming: 5 bases; junction bases outside the gene matches: 7. In germline, CDR1 is MGHRA, CDR2 YSYEKL. The CDR3 DNA is TGCGCCAGCAGCCAAACCAGGACTAGCAAGGAGACCCAGTACTTC. This translates into CASSQTRTSKETQYF.